These 4 T cell receptor beta chains were sequenced from one sample in a study of blood T cell repertoires in COVID-19. The protocol was immunoSEQ multiplex PCR, while the TCRdb copy is restricted to in-frame clones and leaves out a portion. The table has 310,000 or so clones, 89% seen once. Material for sequencing was PBMCs or T cells enriched from blood (not recorded which). These receptors all come from a woman in her forties who had recovered from COVID-19.

This clone was counted a single time. The chain joins TRBV7-9 to TRBJ1-3; 7 nucleotides align to TRBD1. The junction had 11 bases not matched to a gene; V was cut back by 4 bases and J by 14 bases. CDR1 and CDR2 from the germline V gene are SEHNR and FQNEAQ (reference sequence). This CDR3 is 13 amino acids long. The CDR3 nucleotides read TGTGCCAGCAGCTCAAAACAGGGGCCGGCATTATATTTT. Translated, it gives CASSSKQGPALYF.

The chain recombines TRBV30 with TRBJ2-5; 10 bases align to TRBD2. With V trimmed by 2 bases and J by 3 bases, 6 bases remained unmatched. This CDR3 region has 15 residues. Germline V gives CDR1 GTSNPN, CDR2 SVGIG (reference sequence). This chain's CDR3 is CAWSTLAGAEETQYF. The CDR3 DNA reads TGTGCCTGGAGTACTCTAGCGGGGGCCGAAGAGACCCAGTACTTC.

The V gene is TRBV6-2 or TRBV6-3, the J gene TRBJ1-5; D is perhaps TRBD1 (6 bases). Per germline, CDR1 MNHEY and CDR2 SVGEGT. This CDR3 region has 14 residues. Trimming stripped 2 bases from V and 4 bases from J, with 9 bases between. The CDR3 loop is CASSYMQGNQPQHF. The CDR3 nucleotides read TGTGCCAGCAGTTACATGCAGGGGAATCAGCCCCAGCATTTT.

This clone has a single count. The V and J genes are TRBV30 and TRBJ2-7, with 8 positions matching TRBD1. V was clipped by 3 bases and J by 7 bases; unmatched bases: 14. Germline V CDR1 and CDR2: GTSNPN, SVGIG (reference sequence). The CDR3 length is 15 residues. The CDR3 DNA reads TGTGCCTGGAGGGTGGGACAGGCGTCCTGGAGGGAGCAGTACTTC. This sequence encodes CAWRVGQASWREQYF.